A selection of T cell receptor beta chains follows, all from one sample in a study of radiation and T cells in renal cell carcinoma. The assay was immunoSEQ multiplex PCR, and TCRdb's table has in-frame clones only and misses some. The data hold roughly 58,000 clones, with over 60% observed a single time. The sequenced sample was blood, obtained from a patient whose treatment included radiotherapy and nephrectomy. These TCRs come from a man between 60 and 75 years old with renal cell carcinoma. The CDR3 runs from the conserved cysteine through the conserved F or W. The order of the fields is V gene, J gene, D gene, clone size, CDR3 length, CDR3 DNA, CDR3 protein. D genes are given only for firm matches. Not every row has a clone size; where given, it reads once, few, many or a size class.

V gene: TRBV6-4; J gene: TRBJ2-1; D gene: NA; clone size: NA; CDR3 length: 16; CDR3 DNA: TGTGCCAGCAGTGACTCGACGGTTAGCTCCTACAATGAGCAGTTCTTC; CDR3 protein: CASSDSTVSSYNEQFF
V gene: TRBV13; J gene: TRBJ1-2; D gene: NA; clone size: NA; CDR3 length: 12; CDR3 DNA: TGTGCCAGCAGCTTAGGTACAGATGGCTACACCTTC; CDR3 protein: CASSLGTDGYTF
V gene: TRBV11-3; J gene: TRBJ2-5; D gene: NA; clone size: NA; CDR3 length: 12; CDR3 DNA: TGTGCCAGCAGCTCTGACCAAGAGACCCAGTACTTC; CDR3 protein: CASSSDQETQYF
V gene: TRBV18; J gene: TRBJ1-1; D gene: NA; clone size: NA; CDR3 length: 11; CDR3 DNA: TGTGCCAGCTCTCCTAACACTGAAGCTTTCTTT; CDR3 protein: CASSPNTEAFF
V gene: TRBV5-4; J gene: TRBJ1-2; D gene: TRBD1; clone size: NA; CDR3 length: 16; CDR3 DNA: TGTGCCAGCAGCTTGGGGGTAGACAGGGGGCAGTATGGCTACACCTTC; CDR3 protein: CASSLGVDRGQYGYTF
V gene: TRBV7-9; J gene: TRBJ1-2; D gene: NA; clone size: NA; CDR3 length: 15; CDR3 DNA: TGTGCCAGCAGCTTAGTGTCCGGACCGGACTATGGCTACACCTTC; CDR3 protein: CASSLVSGPDYGYTF
V gene: TRBV19; J gene: TRBJ1-5; D gene: NA; clone size: NA; CDR3 length: 17; CDR3 DNA: TGTGCCAGTAGTTCACCCCCCGGGACTAGTCGCAATCAGCCCCAGCATTTT; CDR3 protein: CASSSPPGTSRNQPQHF
V gene: TRBV10-3; J gene: TRBJ2-7; D gene: NA; clone size: few; CDR3 length: 15; CDR3 DNA: TGTGCCAAAGTGACCCCCGGGACTGAATCCTACGAGCAGTACTTC; CDR3 protein: CAKVTPGTESYEQYF
V gene: TRBV5-1; J gene: TRBJ2-1; D gene: TRBD2; clone size: NA; CDR3 length: 15; CDR3 DNA: TGCGCCAGCAGCTTGGCCGGTACTAGCGGTAATGAGCAGTTCTTC; CDR3 protein: CASSLAGTSGNEQFF
V gene: TRBV5-1; J gene: TRBJ1-4; D gene: TRBD1; clone size: NA; CDR3 length: 15; CDR3 DNA: TGCGCCAGCAGCTTACAGGGGGCAACTAATGAAAAACTGTTTTTT; CDR3 protein: CASSLQGATNEKLFF
V gene: TRBV13; J gene: TRBJ2-1; D gene: TRBD2; clone size: NA; CDR3 length: 13; CDR3 DNA: TGTGCCAGCAGCGGGACTAGTTTTAATGAGCAGTTCTTC; CDR3 protein: CASSGTSFNEQFF
V gene: TRBV6-1; J gene: TRBJ1-3; D gene: NA; clone size: NA; CDR3 length: 12; CDR3 DNA: TGTGCCAGCAGTGACCTTGGAGACACCATATATTTT; CDR3 protein: CASSDLGDTIYF
V gene: TRBV6-5; J gene: TRBJ1-5; D gene: NA; clone size: NA; CDR3 length: 13; CDR3 DNA: TGTGCCAGCAGCTTCCGCTTTAATCAGCCCCAGCATTTT; CDR3 protein: CASSFRFNQPQHF